A selection of T cell receptor beta chains follows, all from one sample in a study of OX40 agonist ivuxolimab in advanced cancers. TCRdb's copy holds only in-frame clones and misses some; the assay was immunoSEQ multiplex PCR. The sample holds about 72,000 clones, about 91% seen once. Here the sequenced sample was CD4+ or CD8+ T cells sorted from blood, taken in a trial of the OX40 agonist ivuxolimab. Every receptor here comes from an adult with an advanced solid tumor such as melanoma, head and neck, liver or kidney cancer. CDR3s include the opening cysteine and the closing phenylalanine or tryptophan. A D gene is named only where the DNA matches it firmly. Some rows mark clone size as missing; the rest say once, few, many or name a class of expanded clone.

j_gene	abundance	v_gene	d_gene	CDR3nt	CDR3aa
TRBJ2-3	.	TRBV4-1	.	TGCGCCAGCAGCCAAGAACGAGCGGCTGGGGATACGCAGTATTTT	CASSQERAAGDTQYF
TRBJ1-6	.	TRBV28	TRBD1	TGTGCCAGCAGTTACAGGGGGACTTCGGGAAATTCACCCCTCCACTTT	CASSYRGTSGNSPLHF
TRBJ1-5	.	TRBV6-1	.	TGTGCCAGCAGTGGACATTATAGCAATCAGCCCCAGCATTTT	CASSGHYSNQPQHF
TRBJ2-5	.	TRBV7-2	.	TGTGCCAGCAGCCCCAGACAAGAGACCCAGTACTTC	CASSPRQETQYF
TRBJ2-5	.	TRBV19	TRBD1	TGTGCCAGTAGTCCGCGACAGGGGCAAGAGACCCAGTACTTC	CASSPRQGQETQYF
TRBJ2-7	.	TRBV6-6	.	TGTGCCATCAGTGAGTCTGGCACCTACGAGCAGTACTTC	CAISESGTYEQYF
TRBJ2-1	.	TRBV12-1	.	TGTGCCAGCAGCTCTTGGCGGCGAACTAGCTATCATAGCTCCTACAATGAGCAGTTCTTC	CASSSWRRTSYHSSYNEQFF
TRBJ1-2	few	TRBV9	.	TGTGCCAGCAGCGTAAACTCACTTGCTAACTATGGCTACACCTTC	CASSVNSLANYGYTF
TRBJ1-4	.	TRBV7-9	.	TGTGCCAGCCACGTTGTGGGGGCTCAACTGTTTTTT	CASHVVGAQLFF
TRBJ2-1	.	TRBV5-4	.	TGTGCCAGCACCCCCGGACAGCGAAGCAATGAGCAGTTCTTC	CASTPGQRSNEQFF
TRBJ2-7	.	TRBV9	.	TGTGCCAGCAGCGTAGACCCTTCGGGCGAGCAGTACTTC	CASSVDPSGEQYF
TRBJ2-1	.	TRBV9	TRBD2	TGTGCCAGCAGCGTATCAGGACTAGCGGGAGGGGGTGGCTCCTACAATGAGCAGTTCTTC	CASSVSGLAGGGGSYNEQFF
TRBJ2-7	few	TRBV6-5	.	TGTGCCAGCAGCAGATCCGCCCGGAGGGCAAGCGAGCAGTACTTC	CASSRSARRASEQYF
TRBJ1-2	.	TRBV7-2	TRBD1	TGTGCCAGCAGCTTCTCCAGGGGGGTGGGGTTCTATGGCTACACCTTC	CASSFSRGVGFYGYTF
TRBJ2-1	.	TRBV5-4	.	TGTGCCAGCAGCTTAACCGCGAATGAGCAGTTCTTC	CASSLTANEQFF
TRBJ1-5	.	TRBV7-2	.	TGTGCCAGCAGCTTCGGAGGGGGAGGGCCACAGCCCCAGCATTTT	CASSFGGGGPQPQHF